These T cell receptor beta chains were read from a single sample in a study of CD8+ T cells in alopecia areata. TCRdb's table, derived via immunoSEQ multiplex PCR, lists solely in-frame clones and lacks some. The sample lists 150,000 to 200,000 clones, approximately 56% seen once, with over 12% in the top ten. The specimen was CD4+ T cells sorted from blood, collected at week 0. The source is a human donor with alopecia areata. CDR3s include the opening cysteine and the closing phenylalanine or tryptophan. A D gene is named only where the DNA matches it firmly. Expanded clones get a size class; other rows say once, few or many, or leave the size out.

clone size | V gene | D gene | CDR3 protein
- | TRBV29-1 | - | CSARGITNEKLFF
- | TRBV30 | - | CAWSIQPGPAYGYTF
- | TRBV29-1 | TRBD1 | CSGRTGGTDTQYF
- | TRBV2 | - | CASLNGGVYEQYF
few | TRBV29-1 | - | CSVERQGGTEAFF
- | TRBV6-6 | - | CASSPLSSLGTDTQYF
- | TRBV30 | - | CAWRGPNYGYTF
few | TRBV11-2 | - | CASSLDRTGELFF
- | TRBV7-2 | - | CASSLLTASSYEQYF
- | TRBV19 | - | CASSIGGETQYF
- | TRBV7-2 | TRBD2 | CASSPAWTSGISTDTQYF
- | TRBV30 | TRBD1 | CAWTIAGGPTDTQYF
- | TRBV6-1 | - | CASSDWRGRGSVDISSPLHF
- | TRBV4-1 | - | CASSQEPGQPQHF
- | TRBV29-1 | - | CSVAQGGHEQFF
- | TRBV9 | - | CASSAEGQMNSGANVLTF
- | TRBV4-1 | TRBD1 | CASSQEGKDRGQVDTQYF
few | TRBV11-2 | - | CASSMERPPNEKLFF
- | TRBV7-9 | TRBD1 | CASSKTGGVPGELFF
- | TRBV5-6 | - | CASSLTTDTQYF
- | TRBV29-1 | TRBD2 | CSALRRGGYNEQFF
- | TRBV2 | TRBD1 | CASSEATTGADTQYF
- | TRBV29-1 | - | CSVEEDRDEQYF
- | TRBV30 | - | CAWSRISGNTIYF
once | TRBV6-1 | - | CASSVGAIPTYEQYF
- | TRBV4-1 | TRBD1 | CASSQGRQGTGANVLTF
few | TRBV5-1 | - | CASSFQSPNTGELFF
- | TRBV7-2 | - | CASSLFGAATGELFF
- | TRBV29-1 | - | CSVGHGGSLLDGYTF
- | TRBV4-1 | - | CASSRDQFLRELFF
few | TRBV10-3 | TRBD1 | CASTRDRDNEQFF
- | TRBV28 | - | CASSSERTGNYGYTF
- | TRBV7-9 | - | CASSLAETQYF
- | TRBV29-1 | - | CSVEAPLKAEAFF
few | TRBV5-1 | - | CASSLLQTNTEAFF
- | TRBV19 | - | CASSILETGAGTADTQYF
- | TRBV5-1 | - | CASSSAGSSYEQYF
- | TRBV7-9 | - | CASRGILENEKLFF
- | TRBV27 | - | CASSQTGEQFF
- | TRBV29-1 | - | CSVSPRQYQETQYF
- | TRBV9 | TRBD2 | CASTRSGRSQETQYF
- | TRBV30 | TRBD2 | CAWSSGLAGGTVKTQYF
- | TRBV29-1 | - | CSVSPEGRSYGYTF
- | TRBV29-1 | - | CSGLMRTQNSTDTQYF
- | TRBV10-3 | TRBD1 | CAISDRVRGSYEQYF
- | TRBV9 | TRBD1 | CASSAGTETQETQYF
- | TRBV18 | - | CASTGQLNEKLFF
few | TRBV7-9 | - | CASSLEGPQHF
- | TRBV4-1 | - | CASSQDSHGGLGYTF
once | TRBV27 | - | CASRTRELSGANVLTF
- | TRBV2 | TRBD2 | CASSPIPGLASYEQYF
- | TRBV30 | - | CAWLPRLGFGVNEKLFF
- | TRBV6-1 | - | CASSERGEKLFF
- | TRBV4-1 | TRBD2 | CASSQEPSGITDTQYF
- | TRBV5-1 | - | CASSLSPLGANVLTF